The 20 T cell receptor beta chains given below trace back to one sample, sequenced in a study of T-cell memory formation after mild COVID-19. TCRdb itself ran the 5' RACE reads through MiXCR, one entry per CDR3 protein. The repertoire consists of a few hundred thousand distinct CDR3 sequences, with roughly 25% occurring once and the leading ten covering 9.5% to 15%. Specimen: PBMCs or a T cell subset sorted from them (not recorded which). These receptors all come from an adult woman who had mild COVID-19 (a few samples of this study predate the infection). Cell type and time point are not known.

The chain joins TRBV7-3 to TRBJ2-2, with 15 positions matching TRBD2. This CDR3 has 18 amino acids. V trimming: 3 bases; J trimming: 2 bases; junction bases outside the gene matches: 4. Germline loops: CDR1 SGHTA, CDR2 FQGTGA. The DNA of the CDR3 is TGTGCCAGCAGCTTTCAGGGACTAGCGGGGGGTAACACCGGGGAGCTGTTTTTT. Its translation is CASSFQGLAGGNTGELFF.

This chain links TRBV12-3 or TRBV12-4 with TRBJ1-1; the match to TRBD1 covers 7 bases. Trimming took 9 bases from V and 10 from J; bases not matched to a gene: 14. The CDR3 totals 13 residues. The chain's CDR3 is CASSQGGGVIAFF. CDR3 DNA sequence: TGTGCCAGTAGCCAGGGAGGGGGCGTAATAGCTTTCTTT.

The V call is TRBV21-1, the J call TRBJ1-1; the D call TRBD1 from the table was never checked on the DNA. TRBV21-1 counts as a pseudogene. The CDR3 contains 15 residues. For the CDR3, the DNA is TGTGCCAGCAGCCGCATGCCGGAAGGGGGGAGTGAAGCTTTCTTT. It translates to CASSRMPEGGSEAFF.

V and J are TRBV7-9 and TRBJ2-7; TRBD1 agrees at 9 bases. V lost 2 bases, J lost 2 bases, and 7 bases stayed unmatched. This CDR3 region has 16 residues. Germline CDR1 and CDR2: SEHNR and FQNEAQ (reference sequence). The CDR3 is CASSLRDRDLTYEQYF. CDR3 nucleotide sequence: TGTGCCAGCAGCTTACGGGACAGGGACCTCACCTACGAGCAGTACTTC.

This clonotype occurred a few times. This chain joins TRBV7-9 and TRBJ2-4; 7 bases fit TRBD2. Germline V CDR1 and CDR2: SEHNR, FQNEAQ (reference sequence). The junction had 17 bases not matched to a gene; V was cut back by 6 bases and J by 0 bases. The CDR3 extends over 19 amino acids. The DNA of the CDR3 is TGTGCCAGCAGTCCAAGTCAAGGGAGGGTGATTCTAGCCAAAAACATTCAGTACTTC. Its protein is CASSPSQGRVILAKNIQYF.

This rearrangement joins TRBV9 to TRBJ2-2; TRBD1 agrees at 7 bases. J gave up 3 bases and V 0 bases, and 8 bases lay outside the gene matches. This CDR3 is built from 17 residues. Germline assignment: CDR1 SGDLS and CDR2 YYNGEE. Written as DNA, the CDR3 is TGTGCCAGCAGCGTAGATTCGCGACAGGGTGACACCGGGGAGCTGTTTTTT. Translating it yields CASSVDSRQGDTGELFF.

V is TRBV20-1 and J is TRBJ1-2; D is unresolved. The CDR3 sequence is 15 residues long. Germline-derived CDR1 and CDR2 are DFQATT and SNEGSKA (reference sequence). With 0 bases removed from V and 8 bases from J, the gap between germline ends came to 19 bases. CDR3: CSARDPSLGSPGYTF. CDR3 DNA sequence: TGCAGTGCTAGAGATCCTTCACTCGGCTCACCAGGCTACACCTTC.

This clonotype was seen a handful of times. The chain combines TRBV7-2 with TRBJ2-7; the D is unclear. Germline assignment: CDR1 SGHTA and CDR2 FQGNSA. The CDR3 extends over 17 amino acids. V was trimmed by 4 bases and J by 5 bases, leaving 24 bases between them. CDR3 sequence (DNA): TGTGCCAGCAGCTCGCAGGCCCGGGCCTCGGCAAGGAACGAGCAGTACTTC. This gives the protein CASSSQARASARNEQYF.

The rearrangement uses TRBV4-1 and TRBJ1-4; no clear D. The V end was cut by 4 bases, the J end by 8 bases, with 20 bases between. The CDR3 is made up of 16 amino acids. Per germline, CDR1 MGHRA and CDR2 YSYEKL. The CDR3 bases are TGCGCCAGCAGCCGGAGAGACCCCTCGGTTAAGGAAAAACTGTTTTTT. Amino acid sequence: CASSRRDPSVKEKLFF.

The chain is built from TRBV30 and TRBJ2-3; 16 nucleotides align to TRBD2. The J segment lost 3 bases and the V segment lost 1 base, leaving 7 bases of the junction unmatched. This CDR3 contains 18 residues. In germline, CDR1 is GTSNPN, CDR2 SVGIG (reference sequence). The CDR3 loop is CAWSEGGLAGGRTDTQYF. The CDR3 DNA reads TGTGCCTGGAGTGAGGGGGGACTAGCGGGAGGGCGGACAGATACGCAGTATTTT.

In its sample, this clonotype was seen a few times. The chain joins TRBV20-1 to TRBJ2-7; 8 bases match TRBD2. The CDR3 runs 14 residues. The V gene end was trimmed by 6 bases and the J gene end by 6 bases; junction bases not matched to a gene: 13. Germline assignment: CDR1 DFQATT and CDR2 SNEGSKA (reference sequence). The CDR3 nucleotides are TGCAGTGCCCCTCAACCTGGGACTAGAGGCGAGCAGTACTTC. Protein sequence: CSAPQPGTRGEQYF.

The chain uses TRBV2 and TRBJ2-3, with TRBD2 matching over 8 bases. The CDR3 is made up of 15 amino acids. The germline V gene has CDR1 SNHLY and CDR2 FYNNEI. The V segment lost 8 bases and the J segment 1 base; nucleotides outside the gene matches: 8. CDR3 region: CASEAGGMGTDTQYF. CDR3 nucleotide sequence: TGTGCCAGCGAGGCGGGGGGAATGGGCACAGATACGCAGTATTTT. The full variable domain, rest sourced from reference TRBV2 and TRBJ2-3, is EPEVTQTPSHQVTQMGQEVILRCVPISNHLYFYWYRQILGQKVEFLVSFYNNEISEKSEIFDDQFSVERPDGSNFTLKIRSTKLEDSAMYFCASEAGGMGTDTQYFGPGTRLTVL.

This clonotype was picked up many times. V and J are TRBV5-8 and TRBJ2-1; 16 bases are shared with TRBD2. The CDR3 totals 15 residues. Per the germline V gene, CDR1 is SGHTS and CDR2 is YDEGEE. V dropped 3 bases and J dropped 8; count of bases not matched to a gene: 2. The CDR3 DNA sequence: TGTGCCAGCAGCTGGGGACTAGCGGGAGGGGATGAGCAGTTCTTC. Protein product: CASSWGLAGGDEQFF. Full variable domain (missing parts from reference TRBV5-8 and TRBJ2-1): EAGVTQSPTHLIKTRGQQATLRCSPISGHTSVYWYQQALGLGLQFLLWYDEGEERNRGNFPPRFSGRQFPNYSSELNVNALELEDSALYLCASSWGLAGGDEQFFGPGTRLTVL.

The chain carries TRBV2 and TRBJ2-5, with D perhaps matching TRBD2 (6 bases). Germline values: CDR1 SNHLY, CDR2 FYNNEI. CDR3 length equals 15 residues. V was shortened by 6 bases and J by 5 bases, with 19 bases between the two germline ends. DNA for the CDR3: TGTGCCAGCAGAGAGATCCCAGGGAGGAGTGAGACCCAGTACTTC. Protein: CASREIPGRSETQYF.

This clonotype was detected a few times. Here the CDR3 reads CASSIGPSSGYEQFF. The CDR3 DNA follows: TGTGCCAGTAGTATAGGCCCCTCCAGCGGCTATGAGCAGTTCTTC. The chain combines TRBV19 with TRBJ2-1; possible D gene TRBD2, 5 bases. V lost 1 base, J lost 8 bases, and 15 bases lay in between. This CDR3 contains 15 residues. Germline CDR1 LNHDA, CDR2 SQIVND (reference sequence).

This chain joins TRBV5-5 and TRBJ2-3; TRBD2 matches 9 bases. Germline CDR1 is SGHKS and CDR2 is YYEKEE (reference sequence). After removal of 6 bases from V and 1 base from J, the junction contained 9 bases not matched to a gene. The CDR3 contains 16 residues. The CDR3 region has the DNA TGTGCCAGCACCATGCGGGGGGGCATTGGCACAGATACGCAGTATTTT. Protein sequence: CASTMRGGIGTDTQYF.

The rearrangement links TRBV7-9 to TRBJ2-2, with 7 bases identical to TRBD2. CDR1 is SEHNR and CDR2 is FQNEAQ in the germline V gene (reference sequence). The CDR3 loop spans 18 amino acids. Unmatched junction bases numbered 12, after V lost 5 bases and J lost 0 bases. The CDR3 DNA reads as TGTGCCAGCAGCCCACCTATCGGGGGGTTCTCGAACACCGGGGAGCTGTTTTTT. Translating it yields CASSPPIGGFSNTGELFF.

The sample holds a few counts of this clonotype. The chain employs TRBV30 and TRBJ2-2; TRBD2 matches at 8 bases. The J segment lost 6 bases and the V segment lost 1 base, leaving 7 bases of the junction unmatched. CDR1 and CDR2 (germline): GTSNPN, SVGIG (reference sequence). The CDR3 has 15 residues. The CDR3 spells CAWSAGLGLAGELFF. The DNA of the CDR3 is TGTGCCTGGAGTGCGGGACTAGGACTGGCCGGGGAGCTGTTTTTT.

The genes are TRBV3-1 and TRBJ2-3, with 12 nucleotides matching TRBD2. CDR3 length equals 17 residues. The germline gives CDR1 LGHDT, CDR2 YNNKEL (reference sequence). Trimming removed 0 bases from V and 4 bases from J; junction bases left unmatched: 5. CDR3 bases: TGTGCCAGCAGCCAAGATCAGCCTAGCGGGGGGGCAGATACGCAGTATTTT. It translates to CASSQDQPSGGADTQYF.

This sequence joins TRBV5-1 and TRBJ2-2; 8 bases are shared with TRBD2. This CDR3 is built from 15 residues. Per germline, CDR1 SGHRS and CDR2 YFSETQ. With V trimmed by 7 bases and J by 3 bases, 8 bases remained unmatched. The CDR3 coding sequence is TGCGCCAGCTCGGGGGGGCAGAGATACACCGGGGAGCTGTTTTTT. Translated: CASSGGQRYTGELFF.